This TCR beta chain was profiled in a study of identical twins (dated by TCRdb to the mid-2010s). General notes on the study: TCR alpha and beta repertoires from monozygotic twins, unrelated adults of various ages and cord blood were deep-sequenced to test whether fetal clonotypes persist. Replicate twin experiments were performed at different times using different library preparation protocols to rule out contamination. The paper as a whole reports these results and caveats: A weaker excess of twin sharing was found in beta out-of-frame sequences because the signal-to-noise ratio was lowered by fewer shared sequences. Conclusions relied on cross-sectional statistical analysis, since the same donors could not be followed over many years. Invariant T cells such as MAIT and iNKT could partly confound zero-insertion analyses, although diverse VJ usage argued against such confounding for most clonotypes. Abundant cord blood beta clonotypes had fewer insertions, young adult naive repertoires showed a similar but weaker trend, and memory repertoires showed no such trend. In monozygotic twins, recombination models systematically underestimated out-of-frame TCR alpha sharing, but the models matched the sharing seen between unrelated individuals. Compared with coincidental sharing between unrelated individuals, out-of-frame TCR alpha sequences shared between twins had an excess of sequences with low generation probability.

This clonotype was counted only a few times. The antigen it binds to is not known. Within one base of it there is no much larger clone, and no base qualities were kept. Every donor in the study was a healthy Caucasian. The twin cohort consisted of three pairs of female monozygotic twins, all aged about 18 to 29 years. CD4+ and CD8+ T cell populations were isolated with positive isolation kits from Invitrogen. Receptors were amplified or captured by 5' RACE. The instrument given in TCRdb is Illumina HiSeq 2000. A universal primer binding site was added through template switching, and the final cDNA carried a unique molecular identifier so that TCR cDNA molecules could be counted accurately. Specific primers in the conserved constant-segment region were used to synthesize first-strand cDNA for TCR alpha and beta chains. Each cDNA library was double barcoded, with a SMART-Mk sample barcode plus Illumina barcodes, to control for contamination. Two successive PCR steps introduced TruSeq adapter sequences along with Illumina sample barcodes. Sequencing of the TCR alpha and beta cDNA libraries was done on the Illumina HiSeq platform using custom primers. The authors' analysis ran thus. Unique molecular identifiers were extracted from raw reads with MiGEC, and CDR3 positions were determined with MiXCR. Recombination models were inferred per individual with the repgenHMM and IGoR tools using an EM algorithm. The analysis of shared clonotypes was done with the tcR package in R, with sharing normalized by the product of cloneset sizes. To study raw recombination without the effects of thymic and clonal selection, out-of-frame nonproductive sequences were analyzed. Using fastp at Q25 and MiXCR, TCRdb reprocessed the public reads and kept productive beta chains. Every CDR3 protein is listed once, alongside the most common genes and DNA of its rows. TCRdb's processing, not the authors' own work, is the source of the V and J calls. Here the sample has 250,000 to 350,000 distinct CDR3 sequences; roughly 10% occur a single time. Around 7.1% of the sample rests with the top ten.

The data also belong to a second study, concerning yellow fever vaccine responses in identical twins. As the second study states: The authors reported that the T cell response to vaccination in identical twins appeared partly convergent and partly personalized. Focusing on identical twins, the study followed the T cell clones that responded to the vaccine, and did so with precision.

The origin of this receptor is a woman between 18 and 29 years old in good health. The source material was CD8+ T cells sorted from blood.

The DNA is as follows: TGTGCCAGCAGTGGACAGGTTCCCGAGCAGTACTTC. Its protein reads: CASSGQVPEQYF. The chain links TRBV27 with TRBJ2-7, and 7 junction bases match TRBD1. The germline V gene (reference sequence) provides CDR1 MNHEY and CDR2 SMNVEV. The germline V end is reduced by 5 bases and the J end by 6 bases; junction bases left unmatched: 4. The cysteine opens and the phenylalanine closes a CDR3 of 12 amino acids. The sequence is cut down to CDR3 DNA, 36 bases in frame from base 1.